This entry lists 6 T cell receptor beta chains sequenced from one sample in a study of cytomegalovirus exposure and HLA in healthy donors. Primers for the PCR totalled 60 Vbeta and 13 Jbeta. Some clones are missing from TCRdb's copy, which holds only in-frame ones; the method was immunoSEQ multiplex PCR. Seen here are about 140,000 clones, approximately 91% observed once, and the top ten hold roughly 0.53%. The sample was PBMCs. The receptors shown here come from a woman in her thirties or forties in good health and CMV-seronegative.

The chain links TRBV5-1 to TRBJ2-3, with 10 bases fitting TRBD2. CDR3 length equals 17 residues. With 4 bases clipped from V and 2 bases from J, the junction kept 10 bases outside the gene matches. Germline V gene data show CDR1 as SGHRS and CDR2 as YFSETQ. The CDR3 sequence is CASSTTTSGLPTDTQYF. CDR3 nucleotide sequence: TGCGCCAGCAGCACCACGACTAGCGGGCTACCCACAGATACGCAGTATTTT.

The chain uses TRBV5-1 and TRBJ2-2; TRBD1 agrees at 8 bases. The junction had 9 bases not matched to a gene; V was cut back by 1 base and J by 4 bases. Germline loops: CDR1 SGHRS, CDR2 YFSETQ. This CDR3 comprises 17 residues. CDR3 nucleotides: TGCGCCAGCAGCTTGCAACCAGGGACAGGTGGCACCGGGGAGCTGTTTTTT. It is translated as CASSLQPGTGGTGELFF.

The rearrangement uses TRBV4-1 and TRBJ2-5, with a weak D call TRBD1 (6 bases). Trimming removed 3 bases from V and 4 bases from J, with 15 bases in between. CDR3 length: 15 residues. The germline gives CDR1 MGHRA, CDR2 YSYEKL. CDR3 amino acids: CASSHMQGPGETQYF. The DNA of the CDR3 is TGCGCCAGCAGCCATATGCAGGGGCCAGGAGAGACCCAGTACTTC.

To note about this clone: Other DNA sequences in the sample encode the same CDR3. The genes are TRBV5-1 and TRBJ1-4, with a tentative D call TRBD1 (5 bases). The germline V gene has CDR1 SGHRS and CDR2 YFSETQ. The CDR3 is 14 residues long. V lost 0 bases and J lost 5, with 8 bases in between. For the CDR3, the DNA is TGCGCCAGCAGCTTGGGACAGCTGAATGAAAAACTGTTTTTT. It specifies CASSLGQLNEKLFF.

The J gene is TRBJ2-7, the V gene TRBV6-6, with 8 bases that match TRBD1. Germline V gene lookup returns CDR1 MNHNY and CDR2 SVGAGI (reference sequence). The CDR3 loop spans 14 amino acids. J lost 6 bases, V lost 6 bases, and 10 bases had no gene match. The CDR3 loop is CASSLLDRATEQYF. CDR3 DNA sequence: TGTGCCAGCAGCCTCCTGGACAGGGCCACCGAGCAGTACTTC.

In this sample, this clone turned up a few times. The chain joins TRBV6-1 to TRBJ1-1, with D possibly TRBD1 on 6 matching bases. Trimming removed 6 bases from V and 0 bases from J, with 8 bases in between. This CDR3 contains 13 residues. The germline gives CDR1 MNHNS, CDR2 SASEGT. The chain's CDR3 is CASRDSLNTEAFF. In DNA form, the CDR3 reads TGTGCCAGCAGGGACAGCTTGAACACTGAAGCTTTCTTT.